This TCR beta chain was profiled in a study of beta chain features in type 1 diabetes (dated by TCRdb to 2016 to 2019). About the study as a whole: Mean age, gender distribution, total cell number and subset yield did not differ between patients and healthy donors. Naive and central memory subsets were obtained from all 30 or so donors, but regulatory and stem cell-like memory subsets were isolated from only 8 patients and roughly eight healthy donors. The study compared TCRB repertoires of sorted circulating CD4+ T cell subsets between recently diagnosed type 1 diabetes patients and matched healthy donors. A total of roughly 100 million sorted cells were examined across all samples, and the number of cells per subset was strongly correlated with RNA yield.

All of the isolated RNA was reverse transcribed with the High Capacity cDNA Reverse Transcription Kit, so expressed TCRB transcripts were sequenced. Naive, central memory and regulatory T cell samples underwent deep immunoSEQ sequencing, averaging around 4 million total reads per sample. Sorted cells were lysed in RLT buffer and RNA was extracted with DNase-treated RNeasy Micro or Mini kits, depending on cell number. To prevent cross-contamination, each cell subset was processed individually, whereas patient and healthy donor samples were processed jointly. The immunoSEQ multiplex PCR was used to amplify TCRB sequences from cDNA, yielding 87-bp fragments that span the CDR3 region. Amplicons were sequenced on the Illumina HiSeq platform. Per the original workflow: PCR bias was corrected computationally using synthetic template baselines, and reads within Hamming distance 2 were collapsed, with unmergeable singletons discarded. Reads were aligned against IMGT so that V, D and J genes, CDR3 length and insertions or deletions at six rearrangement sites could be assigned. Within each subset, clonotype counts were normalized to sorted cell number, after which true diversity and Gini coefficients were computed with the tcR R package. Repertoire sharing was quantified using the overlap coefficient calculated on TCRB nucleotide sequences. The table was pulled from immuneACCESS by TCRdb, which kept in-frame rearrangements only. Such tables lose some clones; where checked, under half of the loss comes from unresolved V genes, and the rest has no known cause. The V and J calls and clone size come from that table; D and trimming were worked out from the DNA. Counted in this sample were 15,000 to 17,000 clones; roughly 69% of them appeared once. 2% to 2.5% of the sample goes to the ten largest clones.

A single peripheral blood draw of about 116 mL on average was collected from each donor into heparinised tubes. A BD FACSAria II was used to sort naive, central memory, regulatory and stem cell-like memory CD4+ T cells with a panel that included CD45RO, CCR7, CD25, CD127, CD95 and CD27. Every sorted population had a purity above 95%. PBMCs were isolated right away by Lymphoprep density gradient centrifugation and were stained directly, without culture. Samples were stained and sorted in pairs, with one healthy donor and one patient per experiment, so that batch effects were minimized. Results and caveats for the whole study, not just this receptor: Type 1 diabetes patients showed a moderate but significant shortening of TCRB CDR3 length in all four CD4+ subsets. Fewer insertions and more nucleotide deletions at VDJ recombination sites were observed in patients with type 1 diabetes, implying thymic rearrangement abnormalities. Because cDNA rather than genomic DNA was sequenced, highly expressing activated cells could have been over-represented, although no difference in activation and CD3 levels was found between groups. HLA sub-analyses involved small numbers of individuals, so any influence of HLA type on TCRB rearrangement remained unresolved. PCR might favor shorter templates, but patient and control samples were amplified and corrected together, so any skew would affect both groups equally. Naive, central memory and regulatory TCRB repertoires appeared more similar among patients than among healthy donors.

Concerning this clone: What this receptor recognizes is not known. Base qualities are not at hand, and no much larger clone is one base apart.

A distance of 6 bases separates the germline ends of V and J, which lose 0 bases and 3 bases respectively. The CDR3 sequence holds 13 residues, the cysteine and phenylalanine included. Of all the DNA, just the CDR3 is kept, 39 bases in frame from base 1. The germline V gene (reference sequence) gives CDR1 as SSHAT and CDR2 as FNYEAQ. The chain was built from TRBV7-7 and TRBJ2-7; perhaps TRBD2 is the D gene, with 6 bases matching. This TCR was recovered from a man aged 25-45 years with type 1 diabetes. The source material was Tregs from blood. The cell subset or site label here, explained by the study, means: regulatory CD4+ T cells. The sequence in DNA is TGTGCCAGCAGCTTAGCGCGGGGCTACGAGCAGTACTTC. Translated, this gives CASSLARGYEQYF.